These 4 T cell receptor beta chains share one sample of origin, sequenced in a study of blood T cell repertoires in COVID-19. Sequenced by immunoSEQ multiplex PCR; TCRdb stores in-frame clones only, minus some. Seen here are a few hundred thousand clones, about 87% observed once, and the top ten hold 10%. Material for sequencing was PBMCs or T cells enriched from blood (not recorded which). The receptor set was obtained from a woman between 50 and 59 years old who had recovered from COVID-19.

CDR3 sequence (DNA): TGTGCCAGCAGTTACGCCCCTGGCGGGGTCGAGACCCAGTACTTC. Translating it yields CASSYAPGGVETQYF. The J gene is TRBJ2-5, the V gene TRBV6-2 or TRBV6-3; possible D gene TRBD2, 6 bases. The CDR3 length is 15 residues. V was cut by 2 bases and J by 5 bases, with 15 bases left in between. Per germline, CDR1 MNHEY and CDR2 SVGEGT.

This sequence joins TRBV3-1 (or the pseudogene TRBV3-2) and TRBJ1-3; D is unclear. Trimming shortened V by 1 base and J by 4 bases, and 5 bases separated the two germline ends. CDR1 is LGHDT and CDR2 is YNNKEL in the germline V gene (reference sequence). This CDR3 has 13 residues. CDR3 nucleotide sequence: TGTGCCAGCAGCCAAGTCAGGGGAAACACCATATATTTT. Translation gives CASSQVRGNTIYF.

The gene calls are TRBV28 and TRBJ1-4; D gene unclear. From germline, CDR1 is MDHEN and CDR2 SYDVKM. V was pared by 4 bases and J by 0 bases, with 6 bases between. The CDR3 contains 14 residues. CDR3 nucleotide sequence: TGTGCCAGCAGTTCGGGAGCAACTAATGAAAAACTGTTTTTT. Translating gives CASSSGATNEKLFF.

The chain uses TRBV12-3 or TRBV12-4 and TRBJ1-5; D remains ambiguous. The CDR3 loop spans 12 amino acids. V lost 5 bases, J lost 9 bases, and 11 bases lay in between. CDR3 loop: CASSPVSGPQHF. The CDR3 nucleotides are TGTGCCAGCAGTCCAGTCTCGGGGCCCCAGCATTTT.